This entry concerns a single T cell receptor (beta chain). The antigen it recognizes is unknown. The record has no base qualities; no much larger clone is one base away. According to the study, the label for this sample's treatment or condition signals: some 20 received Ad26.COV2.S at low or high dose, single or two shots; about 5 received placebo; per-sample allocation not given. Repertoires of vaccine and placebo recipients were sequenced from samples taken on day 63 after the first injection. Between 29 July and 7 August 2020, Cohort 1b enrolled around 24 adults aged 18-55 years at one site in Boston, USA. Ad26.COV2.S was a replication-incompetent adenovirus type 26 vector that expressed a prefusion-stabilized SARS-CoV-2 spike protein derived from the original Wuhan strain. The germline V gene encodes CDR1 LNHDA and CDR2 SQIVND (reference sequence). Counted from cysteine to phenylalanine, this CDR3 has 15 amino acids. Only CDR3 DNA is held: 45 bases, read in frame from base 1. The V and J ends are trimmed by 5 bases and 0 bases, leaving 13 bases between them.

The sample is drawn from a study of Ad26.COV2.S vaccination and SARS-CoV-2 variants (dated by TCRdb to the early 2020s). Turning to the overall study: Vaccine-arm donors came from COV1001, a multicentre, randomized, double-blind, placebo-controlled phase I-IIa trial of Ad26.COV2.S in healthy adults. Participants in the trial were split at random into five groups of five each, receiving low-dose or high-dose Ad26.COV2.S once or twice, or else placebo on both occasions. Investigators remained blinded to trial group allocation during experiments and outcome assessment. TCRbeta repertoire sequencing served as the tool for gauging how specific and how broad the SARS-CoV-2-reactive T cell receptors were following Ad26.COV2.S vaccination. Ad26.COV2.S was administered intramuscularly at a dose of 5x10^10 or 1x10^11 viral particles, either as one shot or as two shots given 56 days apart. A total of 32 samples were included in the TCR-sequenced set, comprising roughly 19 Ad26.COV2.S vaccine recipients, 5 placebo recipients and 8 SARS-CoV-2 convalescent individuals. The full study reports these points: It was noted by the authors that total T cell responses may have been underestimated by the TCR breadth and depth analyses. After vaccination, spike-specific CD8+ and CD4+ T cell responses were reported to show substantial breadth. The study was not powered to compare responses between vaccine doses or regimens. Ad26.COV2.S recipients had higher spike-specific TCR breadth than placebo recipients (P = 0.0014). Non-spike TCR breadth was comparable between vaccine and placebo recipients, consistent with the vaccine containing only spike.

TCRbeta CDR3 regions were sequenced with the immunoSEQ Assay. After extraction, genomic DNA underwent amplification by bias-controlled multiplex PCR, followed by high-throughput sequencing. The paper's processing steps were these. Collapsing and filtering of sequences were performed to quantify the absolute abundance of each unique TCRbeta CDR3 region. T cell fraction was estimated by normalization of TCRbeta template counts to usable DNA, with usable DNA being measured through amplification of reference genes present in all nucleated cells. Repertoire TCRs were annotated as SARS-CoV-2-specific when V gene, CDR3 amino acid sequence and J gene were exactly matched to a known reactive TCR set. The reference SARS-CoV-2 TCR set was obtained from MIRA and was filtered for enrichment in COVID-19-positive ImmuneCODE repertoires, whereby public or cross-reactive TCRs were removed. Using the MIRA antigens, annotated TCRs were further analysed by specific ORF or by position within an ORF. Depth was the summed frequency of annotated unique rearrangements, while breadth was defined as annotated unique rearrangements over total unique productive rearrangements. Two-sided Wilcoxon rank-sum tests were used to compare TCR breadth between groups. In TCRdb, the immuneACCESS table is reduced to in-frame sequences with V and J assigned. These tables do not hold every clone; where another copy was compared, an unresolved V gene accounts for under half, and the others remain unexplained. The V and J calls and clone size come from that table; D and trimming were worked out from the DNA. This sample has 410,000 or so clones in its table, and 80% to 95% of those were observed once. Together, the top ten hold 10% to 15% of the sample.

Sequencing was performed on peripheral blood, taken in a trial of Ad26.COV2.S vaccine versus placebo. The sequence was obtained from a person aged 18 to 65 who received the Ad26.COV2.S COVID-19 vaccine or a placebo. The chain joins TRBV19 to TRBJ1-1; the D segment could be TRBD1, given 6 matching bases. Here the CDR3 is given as CASSRQGTLNTEAFF. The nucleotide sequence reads TGTGCCAGTAGTCGGCAGGGGACCTTGAACACTGAAGCTTTCTTT.